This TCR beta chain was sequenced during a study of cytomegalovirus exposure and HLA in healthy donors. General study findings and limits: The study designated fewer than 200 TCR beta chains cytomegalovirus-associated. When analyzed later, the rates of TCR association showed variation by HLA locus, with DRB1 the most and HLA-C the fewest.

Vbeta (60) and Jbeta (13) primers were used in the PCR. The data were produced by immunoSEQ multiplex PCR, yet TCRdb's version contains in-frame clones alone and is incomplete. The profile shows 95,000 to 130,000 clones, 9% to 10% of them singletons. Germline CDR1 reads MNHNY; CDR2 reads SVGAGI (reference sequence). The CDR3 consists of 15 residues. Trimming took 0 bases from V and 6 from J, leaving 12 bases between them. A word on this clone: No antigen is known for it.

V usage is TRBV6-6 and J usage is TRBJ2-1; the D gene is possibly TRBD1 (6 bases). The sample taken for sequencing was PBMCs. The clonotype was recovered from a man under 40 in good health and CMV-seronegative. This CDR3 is CASSYSTGRSNEQFF. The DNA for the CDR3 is TGTGCCAGCAGTTACTCGACAGGACGTAGCAATGAGCAGTTCTTC.